This T cell receptor beta chain was sequenced for a study of shared clonotypes between healthy human individuals. Overall study: Sampling drew on donors who were a couple of women and three men aged 18 to 49. Study outcomes and limitations: Among several donors, about 4.6% of naive CD4 clonotypes were found in common.

This CDR3 region has 14 residues. Trimming took 0 bases from V and 1 from J, leaving 7 bases between them. Germline CDR1 is SGHNT and CDR2 is YYREEE (reference sequence). In regard to this clone: Its antigen is not known.

Naive CD8 isolation took CD45RO-negative cells positively selected for CCR7 and excluded terminally differentiated effector memory CD45RA+ cells. TCRdb keeps only in-frame clones here, not all; method: immunoSEQ multiplex PCR. This sample has under 850,000 clones, with approximately 92% found just once. The source is a man aged 25 to 40 in good health. The J gene is TRBJ1-1, the V gene TRBV5-4, with D hard to call. Sequencing was performed on naive CD8+ T cells sorted from blood. The CDR3 sequence: CASSLEGSNTEAFF. The CDR3, as DNA: TGTGCCAGCAGCTTGGAGGGATCGAACACTGAAGCTTTCTTT. The full variable domain, completed using reference TRBV5-4 and TRBJ1-1, is ETGVTQSPTHLIKTRGQQVTLRCSSQSGHNTVSWYQQALGQGPQFIFQYYREEENGRGNFPPRFSGLQFPNYSSELNVNALELDDSALYLCASSLEGSNTEAFFGQGTRLTVV.